The next 4 T cell receptor beta chains were all read from a single sample in a study of PD-1 blockade in classical Hodgkin lymphoma. Sequencing used immunoSEQ multiplex PCR; TCRdb keeps in-frame clones, though not all of them. The repertoire includes some 100,000 clones, around 90% of them detected once, and less than 3.5% sits in the top ten. Relapse after autologous stem cell transplantation occurred in every patient, and brentuximab vedotin exposure varied. This specimen consisted of peripheral blood mononuclear cells (PBMCs), obtained at baseline. The receptors were gathered from a human donor with classical Hodgkin lymphoma.

The chain employs TRBV5-1 and TRBJ1-2; 7 bases map to TRBD1. Germline V gene data show CDR1 as SGHRS and CDR2 as YFSETQ. The CDR3 contains 15 residues. The J segment lost 4 bases and the V segment lost 5 bases, leaving 11 bases of the junction unmatched. CDR3 protein: CASRRGDSPLYGYTF. The DNA for the CDR3 is TGCGCCAGCAGACGAGGGGACAGCCCCCTCTATGGCTACACCTTC.

J is TRBJ2-7 and V is TRBV4-1, with D perhaps TRBD1 (6 bases). This CDR3 is built from 14 residues. Trimming left V 4 bases short and J 3 bases short, with 13 bases between. In germline, CDR1 is MGHRA, CDR2 YSYEKL. CDR3 amino acids: CASSPVGGVYEQYF. The DNA for the CDR3 is TGCGCCAGCAGCCCGGTAGGGGGAGTCTACGAGCAGTACTTC.

This clone was detected only a few times. The rearrangement links TRBV6-5 to TRBJ1-5, with D perhaps TRBD1 (5 bases). V was clipped by 6 bases and J by 2 bases, with 8 bases between them. Germline loops: CDR1 MNHEY, CDR2 SVGAGI. CDR3 length: 13 amino acids. The CDR3 loop is CASSRGGNQPQHF. CDR3 DNA: TGTGCCAGCAGCCGAGGGGGCAATCAGCCCCAGCATTTT.

V and J are TRBV5-4 and TRBJ2-7; D call uncertain. V gave up 1 base and J gave up 1 base, with 9 bases separating them. Germline CDR1 and CDR2: SGHNT and YYREEE (reference sequence). CDR3 length: 14 amino acids. CDR3 in DNA: TGTGCCAGCAGCTTGATCAAGGATTCCTACGAGCAGTACTTC. This codes for CASSLIKDSYEQYF.